The 32 T cell receptor beta chains in this list originate from one sample, sequenced in a study of cytomegalovirus exposure and HLA in healthy donors. Primers for the PCR totalled 60 Vbeta and 13 Jbeta. The table came from immunoSEQ multiplex PCR; TCRdb's copy has only in-frame clones and leaves some out. Of about 200,000 clones in the sample, around four fifths were seen once. The sequenced sample was PBMCs. Source of these receptors: a male donor in good health and CMV-seronegative.

The genes are TRBV6-5 and TRBJ2-3; 8 bases fit TRBD1. CDR1 is MNHEY and CDR2 is SVGAGI in the germline V gene. The CDR3 runs to 15 residues. V lost 6 bases to trimming and J lost 5 bases; unmatched junction nucleotides: 10. This CDR3 reads CASSLLQGAGDTQYF. The CDR3 nucleotides read TGTGCCAGCAGCCTACTTCAGGGGGCAGGAGATACGCAGTATTTT.

The chain is built from TRBV29-1 and TRBJ2-7; TRBD1 aligns across 9 bases. Germline values: CDR1 SQVTM, CDR2 ANQGSEA. With 6 bases clipped from V and 2 bases from J, the junction kept 11 bases outside the gene matches. The CDR3 runs 15 residues. CDR3 loop: CSVGAGTGTTYEQYF. In DNA, the CDR3 is TGCAGCGTGGGGGCCGGGACAGGGACTACCTACGAGCAGTACTTC.

This rearrangement joins TRBV6-6 to TRBJ1-1; 9 bases line up with TRBD1. The germline gives CDR1 MNHNY, CDR2 SVGAGI (reference sequence). Losses at the gene ends were 6 bases for V and 1 base for J; bases not matched to a gene: 6. CDR3 size: 15 residues. The CDR3 sequence: CASRNKQGANTEAFF. CDR3 sequence (DNA): TGTGCCAGCAGGAACAAACAGGGGGCGAACACTGAAGCTTTCTTT.

In regard to this clone: The same CDR3 can be traced to other DNA sequences in this sample. This sequence joins TRBV5-1 and TRBJ2-7; 13 bases agree with TRBD2. After removal of 0 bases from V and 3 bases from J, the junction contained 0 bases not matched to a gene. Germline loops: CDR1 SGHRS, CDR2 YFSETQ. CDR3 length equals 15 residues. The CDR3 DNA follows: TGCGCCAGCAGCTTGGGACTAGCGGGAGGCTACGAGCAGTACTTC. Its translation is CASSLGLAGGYEQYF.

The chain joins TRBV6-5 to TRBJ1-2, with D unresolved. V was clipped by 6 bases and J by 4 bases, with 9 bases between them. This CDR3 has 12 amino acids. The germline gives CDR1 MNHEY, CDR2 SVGAGI. The CDR3 DNA reads as TGTGCCAGCAGCTTGACAAGCTATGGCTACACCTTC. Amino acids: CASSLTSYGYTF.

The chain joins TRBV10-1 to TRBJ2-1; 10 bases agree with TRBD2. The CDR3 totals 18 residues. The V gene's germline CDR1 is WNHNN and CDR2 SYGVQD (reference sequence). With 0 bases clipped from V and 0 bases from J, the junction kept 5 bases outside the gene matches. Here the CDR3 reads CASSESGAGGISYNEQFF. The DNA of the CDR3 is TGCGCCAGCAGTGAGTCGGGAGCGGGAGGGATCTCCTACAATGAGCAGTTCTTC.

This chain joins TRBV9 and TRBJ2-7; TRBD2 aligns across 7 bases. J was trimmed by 2 bases and V by 0 bases; bases with no gene match: 5. CDR1 and CDR2 (germline): SGDLS, YYNGEE. The CDR3 runs to 15 residues. As DNA, the CDR3 is TGTGCCAGCAGCGTAGCAGCGGGGCTACCCTACGAGCAGTACTTC. Translated, it gives CASSVAAGLPYEQYF.

This rearrangement joins TRBV6-5 to TRBJ1-2, with D tentatively TRBD1 (5 bases). This CDR3 has 13 amino acids. CDR1 MNHEY and CDR2 SVGAGI come from the germline V gene. Trimming stripped 5 bases from V and 0 bases from J, with 7 bases between. CDR3 amino acids: CASSKTANYGYTF. The CDR3 nucleotides read TGTGCCAGCAGTAAGACAGCTAACTATGGCTACACCTTC.

V gene TRBV6-5 combines with J gene TRBJ1-4, with 9 bases that match TRBD1. J lost 7 bases, V lost 5 bases, and 5 bases had no gene match. Germline CDR1 reads MNHEY; CDR2 reads SVGAGI. The CDR3 loop spans 14 amino acids. The CDR3 nucleotides are TGTGCCAGCAGTCTCGGACAGGGGTCTGAAAAACTGTTTTTT. Translating it yields CASSLGQGSEKLFF.

The rearrangement links TRBV27 to TRBJ2-1; TRBD2 agrees at 11 bases. V was pared by 5 bases and J by 0 bases, with 0 bases of the junction left unmatched. From germline, CDR1 is MNHEY and CDR2 SMNVEV (reference sequence). This CDR3 has 15 amino acids. CDR3 bases: TGTGCCAGCAGTCTAGCGGGGGGCTCCTACAATGAGCAGTTCTTC. This gives the protein CASSLAGGSYNEQFF.

CDR3 in DNA: TGCAGCGTGGCCCCAGGGAAAGAGACCCAGTACTTC. Translated, it gives CSVAPGKETQYF. The chain carries TRBV29-1 and TRBJ2-5; a weak D match, TRBD1 (5 bases). Trimming took 6 bases from V and 3 from J, leaving 11 bases between them. Germline CDR1 and CDR2: SQVTM and ANQGSEA. The length of the CDR3 is 12 residues.

The V gene is TRBV9, the J gene TRBJ2-2, with D hard to call. The CDR3 contains 14 residues. Germline V gene sequence: CDR1 SGDLS, CDR2 YYNGEE. Trimming left V 5 bases short and J 0 bases short, with 8 bases between. Written as DNA, the CDR3 is TGTGCCAGCAGGGCTGCAGCGAACACCGGGGAGCTGTTTTTT. Its protein is CASRAAANTGELFF.

This chain uses TRBV28 with TRBJ2-2; 7 nucleotides agree with TRBD2. The CDR3 covers 15 residues. Germline V gene lookup returns CDR1 MDHEN and CDR2 SYDVKM. The trim removed 6 bases at V and 1 base at J, leaving 5 bases unmatched. DNA for the CDR3: TGTGCCAGCAGGCCAGCGGGGCTGAACACCGGGGAGCTGTTTTTT. Encoded protein: CASRPAGLNTGELFF.

The chain uses TRBV9 and TRBJ1-1; 11 positions agree with TRBD1. Germline CDR1 and CDR2: SGDLS and YYNGEE. V shed 0 bases and J 3 bases; nucleotides not matched to a gene: 4. This CDR3 region has 16 residues. Here the CDR3 DNA reads TGTGCCAGCAGCGTAGGGGGGACAGGGGGGTACACTGAAGCTTTCTTT. Translation: CASSVGGTGGYTEAFF.

This chain uses TRBV28 with TRBJ2-7; perhaps TRBD2 as D (7 bases). The CDR3 has 12 amino acids. V lost 6 bases to trimming and J lost 7 bases, with 13 bases between them. Germline-derived CDR1 and CDR2 are MDHEN and SYDVKM. CDR3 protein: CASRGGPGEQYF. The CDR3, as DNA: TGTGCCAGCAGGGGGGGGCCTGGGGAGCAGTACTTC.

The chain is built from TRBV6-1 and TRBJ2-2; tentatively, D is TRBD2 (6 bases). This CDR3 has 16 amino acids. Trimming left V 2 bases short and J 0 bases short, with 10 bases between. CDR1 MNHNS and CDR2 SASEGT come from the germline V gene. The CDR3 region is CASSEILAANTGELFF. CDR3 nucleotide sequence: TGTGCCAGCAGTGAAATTTTAGCGGCGAACACCGGGGAGCTGTTTTTT.

This clone came up once. This chain joins TRBV6-1 and TRBJ2-5, with 7 bases matching TRBD2. The DNA end lines up better with TRBJ2-7; the J call may be wrong. Looked up from germline, CDR1 is MNHNS and CDR2 is SASEGT. CDR3 length equals 15 residues. The CDR3 loop is CASSEQRGSSYEQYF. The CDR3 coding sequence is TGTGCCAGCAGTGAACAGCGGGGAAGCTCCTACGAGCAGTACTTC.

The chain employs TRBV6-5 and TRBJ2-5; 10 bases are a match to TRBD2. V trimming: 6 bases; J trimming: 11 bases; junction bases outside the gene matches: 12. CDR3 length: 14 amino acids. Germline lookup yields CDR1 MNHEY and CDR2 SVGAGI. DNA of the CDR3: TGTGCCAGCAGCCGAGCGGGAGGGCCGAAGGAGCAGTACTTC. Residues: CASSRAGGPKEQYF.

Points on this clone: The junction departs from germline at one end; a sequencing error may be responsible. The chain recombines TRBV7-9 with TRBJ2-1; 12 nucleotides align to TRBD1. The CDR3 spans 15 residues. Per the germline V gene, CDR1 is SEHNR and CDR2 is FQNEAQ (reference sequence). This CDR3 reads CASSLGQGAYNEQFF. CDR3 DNA: TGTGCCAGCAGCTTGGGACAGGGGGCCTATAATGAGCAGTTCTTC.

The CDR3 DNA follows: TGTGCCAGCAGCTCCAGGGTCGGGACAGATACGCAGTATTTT. This gives the protein CASSSRVGTDTQYF. The chain recombines TRBV6-5 with TRBJ2-3, with D possibly matching TRBD1 (5 bases). This CDR3 region has 14 residues. The germline V gene encodes CDR1 MNHEY and CDR2 SVGAGI. Trimming left V 6 bases short and J 3 bases short, with 13 bases between.

V usage is TRBV2 and J usage is TRBJ1-2; no reliable D call. V was shortened by 6 bases and J by 8 bases, with 19 bases between the two germline ends. The CDR3 sequence is 14 residues long. Germline CDR1 and CDR2: SNHLY and FYNNEI. The DNA for the CDR3 is TGTGCCAGCAGCGTTCGGCGGACGGGAGAGGGCTACACCTTC. It is translated as CASSVRRTGEGYTF.

The chain is built from TRBV12-5 and TRBJ1-2, with D possibly TRBD1 on 6 matching bases. There are 16 residues in the CDR3. The V gene lost 4 bases and the J gene lost 4 bases, with 19 bases spanning the gap. In germline, CDR1 is LGHNT, CDR2 FRNRAP. DNA for the CDR3: TGTGCTAGTGGTTCCTCCTCCAACAGGGAAAGCTATGGCTACACCTTC. The encoded protein is CASGSSSNRESYGYTF.

The gene calls are TRBV28 and TRBJ2-3, with 8 bases lining up with TRBD1. Trimming cost V 5 bases and J 2 bases; bases outside gene matches: 6. Germline CDR1 MDHEN, CDR2 SYDVKM. The CDR3 spans 15 residues. The CDR3 DNA sequence: TGTGCCAGCAGTGAGGGACAGGCCCTCACAGATACGCAGTATTTT. It encodes CASSEGQALTDTQYF.

The chain is built from TRBV10-3 and TRBJ2-7; 7 nucleotides match TRBD2. The CDR3 is 15 amino acids. The germline CDR1 and CDR2 sequences are ENHRY and SYGVKD. The V segment lost 2 bases and the J segment 3 bases; nucleotides outside the gene matches: 7. The CDR3 region has the DNA TGTGCCATCAGTGAGAGCGGGGTGGGGATCTACGAGCAGTACTTC. Its protein is CAISESGVGIYEQYF.

The CDR3 nucleotides read TGTGCCAGTAGTATCCGGGACAGGACCCCCTACGAGCAGTACTTC. It codes for CASSIRDRTPYEQYF. This rearrangement joins TRBV19 to TRBJ2-7, with 8 bases matching TRBD1. The J segment lost 2 bases and the V segment lost 3 bases, leaving 6 bases of the junction unmatched. Germline-derived CDR1 and CDR2 are LNHDA and SQIVND (reference sequence). The CDR3 sequence is 15 residues long. The full variable domain, in which reference TRBV19 and TRBJ2-7 provide the parts outside the CDR3, is DGGITQSPKYLFRKEGQNVTLSCEQNLNHDAMYWYRQDPGQGLRLIYYSQIVNDFQKGDIAEGYSVSREKKESFPLTVTSAQKNPTAFYLCASSIRDRTPYEQYFGPGTRLTVT.

To note about this clone: Different DNA sequences within this sample yield the same CDR3. The V call is TRBV7-9, the J call TRBJ1-1, with D perhaps TRBD1 (6 bases). The V and J ends lost 1 base and 4 bases respectively, with 7 bases between them. The germline V gene encodes CDR1 SEHNR and CDR2 FQNEAQ (reference sequence). CDR3 length: 13 residues. CDR3 bases: TGTGCCAGCAGCTTAGGAGGGGGCACTGAAGCTTTCTTT. Encoded protein: CASSLGGGTEAFF.

The chain has TRBV29-1 and TRBJ2-7; D might be TRBD2 (5 bases). Germline CDR1 is SQVTM and CDR2 is ANQGSEA. This CDR3 has 13 residues. Trimming left V 4 bases short and J 7 bases short, with 17 bases between. The CDR3 nucleotides read TGCAGCGTTGTGAGCGGACCCCTTGGGGAGCAGTACTTC. It yields the protein CSVVSGPLGEQYF.

This rearrangement joins TRBV4-1 to TRBJ1-4; no definite D call. V was pared by 1 base and J by 8 bases, with 11 bases between. The CDR3 sequence is 14 residues long. From germline, CDR1 is MGHRA and CDR2 YSYEKL. The CDR3 nucleotides are TGCGCCAGCAGCCAAGGTCAGCCGGGAGAAAAACTGTTTTTT. This encodes CASSQGQPGEKLFF.

The rearrangement uses TRBV2 and TRBJ1-1; D unresolved. Looked up from germline, CDR1 is SNHLY and CDR2 is FYNNEI. CDR3 length equals 12 residues. The ends were cut back, 1 base at V and 11 bases at J, with 11 bases in the middle. DNA for the CDR3: TGTGCCAGCAGTGAAGGCCCCGGTCGGGCTTTCTTT. As protein: CASSEGPGRAFF.

The CDR3 is CASIIGGGQFF. DNA of the CDR3: TGTGCCAGCATTATCGGGGGGGGGCAGTTCTTC. V and J are TRBV6-1 and TRBJ2-1; TRBD2 matches 8 bases. V gave up 7 bases and J gave up 12 bases; unmatched junction bases: 5. Germline V CDR1 and CDR2: MNHNS, SASEGT. The CDR3 length is 11 residues.

The chain combines TRBV7-3 with TRBJ1-4; D may be TRBD1 (6 bases). Germline V lookup: CDR1 SGHTA, CDR2 FQGTGA. The V end was cut by 1 base, the J end by 4 bases, with 25 bases between. This CDR3 has 20 residues. The CDR3 region has the DNA TGTGCCAGCAGCTTAAGGGGGGGGTGGGACAACCTTCTCGATAATGAAAAACTGTTTTTT. Amino acid sequence: CASSLRGGWDNLLDNEKLFF.

V usage is TRBV15 and J usage is TRBJ1-4, with TRBD1 as a possible D gene (5 bases). There are 16 residues in the CDR3. Germline lookup yields CDR1 LNHNV and CDR2 YYDKDF (reference sequence). Trimming stripped 3 bases from V and 8 bases from J, with 19 bases between. CDR3 protein: CATSSGGVAGLEKLFF. CDR3 bases: TGTGCCACCAGCAGCGGGGGGGTCGCAGGTTTGGAAAAACTGTTTTTT.